This is a list of T cell receptor beta chains from one sample in a study of CXCR3-negative and CXCR3-positive naive CD8 T cells. Using the 5' RACE reads, TCRdb records one entry per CDR3 protein without DNA. The sample data list roughly 90,000 distinct CDR3 sequences. Sequencing used naive CXCR3- CD8+ T cells from blood. These receptors all stem from a human donor in good health. Some clones in this sample may be carry-over from other donors' samples. Each CDR3 is given with its conserved first and last residue.

V gene,J gene,CDR3 protein
TRBV28,TRBJ2-5,CASSPQRSGGSETQYF
TRBV7-3,TRBJ2-3,CASSLTGGVTDTQYF
TRBV12-3/TRBV12-4,TRBJ2-1,CASKGSFNEQFF
TRBV6-4,TRBJ2-1,CASSELGNNEQFF
TRBV6-5,TRBJ2-2,CASSYSASGAAGELFF
TRBV7-2,TRBJ2-1,CASSSGLVVEQFF
TRBV6-5,TRBJ2-2,CASSYMWLGTGENTGELFF
TRBV28,TRBJ2-7,CASSPTGLGWAYF
TRBV6-6,TRBJ2-5,CASSYFQSPVQETQYF
TRBV12-3/TRBV12-4,TRBJ2-1,CASSLTAQGNEQFF
TRBV27,TRBJ2-1,CASSPSQGAAYNEQFF
TRBV29-1,TRBJ2-1,CSVVERGAGGGEQFF
TRBV27,TRBJ2-7,CASSLRDGLEQYF
TRBV7-6,TRBJ2-1,CASSTPLGTPDNEQFF
TRBV27,TRBJ2-7,CASGLPNPGQPSYEQYF
TRBV5-1,TRBJ2-5,CASKEGPETQYF
TRBV24-1,TRBJ2-1,CATSSNSYNEQFF
TRBV28,TRBJ2-3,CASSEPRPDTQYF
TRBV12-3/TRBV12-4,TRBJ2-3,CASSFLLNTDTQYF
TRBV29-1,TRBJ1-1,CSVDTREDTEAFF
TRBV20-1,TRBJ1-4,CSARVEDTRKLATNEKLFF
TRBV29-1,TRBJ2-2,CSVRRETDTGELFF
TRBV7-9,TRBJ1-2,CASSLDLGPRGYGYTF
TRBV5-1,TRBJ2-7,CASSLDSPHEQYF
TRBV7-9,TRBJ2-1,CASSAPQGNEQFF
TRBV27,TRBJ1-1,CASSSVGPYTEAFF
TRBV5-1,TRBJ2-7,CASSKGTGPYEQYF
TRBV5-1,TRBJ2-2,CASRRTANTGELFF
TRBV13,TRBJ2-5,CASSPRAGEETQYF
TRBV6-2/TRBV6-3,TRBJ2-7,CASRHPTSGAHHEQYF
TRBV7-9,TRBJ2-7,CASSSSRWDSSYEQYF
TRBV5-1,TRBJ1-1,CASSLRGLDEAFF
TRBV7-9,TRBJ2-7,CASSFRTSGGIEQYF
TRBV3-1,TRBJ2-1,CASSRSETYNEQFF
TRBV15,TRBJ1-4,CATSTAGTNEKLFF
TRBV6-2/TRBV6-3,TRBJ2-5,CASSPVSGQETQYF
TRBV30,TRBJ2-7,CAWSSAAGQYF
TRBV29-1,TRBJ2-1,CSVGLDRDPYNEQFF
TRBV27,TRBJ1-2,CASSYRGIYGYTF
TRBV29-1,TRBJ2-5,CSVEGLGEETQYF
TRBV29-1,TRBJ2-1,CSVDGTPGYNEQFF
TRBV12-3/TRBV12-4,TRBJ1-4,CASSLAPGGEKLFF
TRBV20-1,TRBJ1-1,CSASTGIWNTEAFF
TRBV29-1,TRBJ1-1,CSVDWGRRTEAFF
TRBV6-5,TRBJ2-1,CASSHGGYGDNEQFF
TRBV7-2,TRBJ2-1,CASSLAGRGSSYNEQFF